This T cell receptor beta chain emerged from a study of T cell responses to AZD1222 COVID-19 vaccine. Turning to the study itself: Doses given second, at about 4 or about 12 weeks, were pooled.

Details on this clone: Its specificity is not known.

CDR3 length: 14 amino acids. Trimming stripped 1 base from V and 7 bases from J, with 11 bases between. CDR1 is SNHLY and CDR2 is FYNNEI in the germline V gene. Points from the study as a whole: Repertoires were sampled only after the peak T cell response. White British ancestry dominated among donors, who included more females, and clonal diversity was possibly underestimated.

Clones were sequenced by immunoSEQ multiplex PCR, and TCRdb holds only the in-frame ones, with some missing. This sample carries over 150,000 clones, roughly nine tenths of them seen once, and the ten largest clones take approximately 2.8%. The chain is built from TRBV2 and TRBJ1-5; no firm D call. Source: peripheral blood, taken on day 0 of AZD1222 vaccination. The receptor was isolated from an adult in good health. The CDR3 sequence is CASSEGDVGQPQHF. The CDR3 DNA is TGTGCCAGCAGTGAAGGGGATGTGGGACAGCCCCAGCATTTT.